The clone carrying this T cell receptor (beta chain) was counted ten times or more. These data come from a study of metastatic and nonmetastatic thyroid tumors. Study-wide context: Peripheral blood and tumor or nodule samples from malignant and benign thyroid patients were compared.

In the original processing: Built for papillary thyroid cancer, a distant-metastasis classifier drew on CDR3 differences across clinicopathological groups. MiXCR was used by TCRdb to re-call the PCR reads. The V and J calls reflect TCRdb's pipeline rather than the authors' work. The data hold roughly 15,000 clones, with about 25% observed a single time. Each patient came to thyroid surgery without any prior treatment (of any kind). The germline gives CDR1 SNHLY, CDR2 FYNNEI. This CDR3 contains 15 residues. V lost 1 base, J lost 0 bases, and 7 bases lay in between. The TCR was taken from a male donor with papillary thyroid cancer or a benign thyroid nodule (not recorded which). Some clones in this sample may be carry-over from other donors' samples. Sequencing used blood. The chain is built from TRBV2 and TRBJ1-3; unclear D gene. The CDR3 protein is CASSEGLRSGNTIYF. CDR3 in DNA: TGTGCCAGCAGTGAAGGACTGCGCTCTGGAAACACCATATATTTT.